These T cell receptor beta chains were read from a single sample in a study of cytomegalovirus exposure and HLA in healthy donors. The method was immunoSEQ multiplex PCR; TCRdb's version includes in-frame clones alone and lacks a portion of them. The repertoire has tens of thousands of clones, approximately 94% of them found once; the top ten carry less than 2.5%. What was sequenced was PBMCs. All receptors derive from a woman under 30 in good health and CMV-seronegative. Each CDR3 is given with its conserved first and last residue. Each record gives: CDR3 length, J gene, D gene, clone size, V gene, CDR3 DNA, CDR3 protein. D genes are given only for firm matches. Clone size is stated in some rows and not others, as once, few, many or a class when expanded.

CDR3 length: 18; J gene: TRBJ1-4; D gene: TRBD1; clone size: NA; V gene: TRBV2; CDR3 DNA: TGTGCCAGCAGTGAAAGTCAAGGGGGCGATTCGTTTAATGAAAAACTGTTTTTT; CDR3 protein: CASSESQGGDSFNEKLFF
CDR3 length: 15; J gene: TRBJ2-3; D gene: TRBD2; clone size: once; V gene: TRBV7-3; CDR3 DNA: TGTGCCAGCAGCGAGGGACTAGCTAGCACAGATACGCAGTATTTT; CDR3 protein: CASSEGLASTDTQYF
CDR3 length: 13; J gene: TRBJ1-5; D gene: NA; clone size: NA; V gene: TRBV7-2; CDR3 DNA: TGTGCCAGCAGCTTATGGGAGTGGCAGCCCCAGCATTTT; CDR3 protein: CASSLWEWQPQHF
CDR3 length: 13; J gene: TRBJ1-2; D gene: NA; clone size: NA; V gene: TRBV28; CDR3 DNA: TGTGCCAGCAAGGTACCGGGAAACTATGGCTACACCTTC; CDR3 protein: CASKVPGNYGYTF
CDR3 length: 14; J gene: TRBJ2-2; D gene: NA; clone size: NA; V gene: TRBV19; CDR3 DNA: TGTGCCAGTAGTACTAGTACTATCACCGGGGAGCTGTTTTTT; CDR3 protein: CASSTSTITGELFF
CDR3 length: 14; J gene: TRBJ2-2; D gene: NA; clone size: NA; V gene: TRBV2; CDR3 DNA: TGTGCCAGCAGTACACAGGGCTTATCCGGGGAGCTGTTTTTT; CDR3 protein: CASSTQGLSGELFF
CDR3 length: 14; J gene: TRBJ1-2; D gene: TRBD1; clone size: NA; V gene: TRBV5-1; CDR3 DNA: TGCGCCAGCCGCCACCAACAGGGGAACTATGGCTACACCTTC; CDR3 protein: CASRHQQGNYGYTF
CDR3 length: 15; J gene: TRBJ2-3; D gene: NA; clone size: NA; V gene: TRBV10-3; CDR3 DNA: TGTGCCATCAGTGAACCCCTGGCTAGCACAGATACGCAGTATTTT; CDR3 protein: CAISEPLASTDTQYF
CDR3 length: 14; J gene: TRBJ2-3; D gene: NA; clone size: NA; V gene: TRBV5-1; CDR3 DNA: TGCGCCAGCAGAATGGGCACCAGCACAGATACGCAGTATTTT; CDR3 protein: CASRMGTSTDTQYF
CDR3 length: 14; J gene: TRBJ2-3; D gene: NA; clone size: NA; V gene: TRBV7-6; CDR3 DNA: TGTGCCAGCAGCTTAGAGGGGGGGACAGATACGCAGTATTTT; CDR3 protein: CASSLEGGTDTQYF
CDR3 length: 16; J gene: TRBJ2-1; D gene: TRBD1; clone size: NA; V gene: TRBV7-3; CDR3 DNA: TGTGCCAGCAGCTTATCAGGGACAGGGGTTGGAAATGAGCAGTTCTTC; CDR3 protein: CASSLSGTGVGNEQFF
CDR3 length: 16; J gene: TRBJ2-1; D gene: NA; clone size: NA; V gene: TRBV7-2; CDR3 DNA: TGTGCCAGCAGCTTACGGCCGCAAGCGGGTTCCAATGAGCAGTTCTTC; CDR3 protein: CASSLRPQAGSNEQFF
CDR3 length: 13; J gene: TRBJ1-4; D gene: NA; clone size: NA; V gene: TRBV9; CDR3 DNA: TGTGCCAGCAGCGTAGGTCCCCGGGAAAAACTGTTTTTT; CDR3 protein: CASSVGPREKLFF
CDR3 length: 17; J gene: TRBJ2-1; D gene: NA; clone size: NA; V gene: TRBV28; CDR3 DNA: TGTGCCAGCAGTTTTTCTTGGGGGCTCCGGACCCCCGATGAGCAGTTCTTC; CDR3 protein: CASSFSWGLRTPDEQFF
CDR3 length: 16; J gene: TRBJ2-2; D gene: TRBD2; clone size: NA; V gene: TRBV19; CDR3 DNA: TGTGCCAGTAGTACCCTAGCGGGACGAGGCACCGGGGAGCTGTTTTTT; CDR3 protein: CASSTLAGRGTGELFF
CDR3 length: 14; J gene: TRBJ2-3; D gene: TRBD1; clone size: NA; V gene: TRBV19; CDR3 DNA: TGTGCCAGTAGTATCGGACAGGCCACAGATACGCAGTATTTT; CDR3 protein: CASSIGQATDTQYF
CDR3 length: 15; J gene: TRBJ2-5; D gene: TRBD2; clone size: NA; V gene: TRBV19; CDR3 DNA: TGTGCCAGCGGACCGGGACTAGCGATCGGAGAGACCCAGTACTTC; CDR3 protein: CASGPGLAIGETQYF
CDR3 length: 13; J gene: TRBJ2-7; D gene: TRBD1; clone size: NA; V gene: TRBV19; CDR3 DNA: TGTGCCAGTAGCCCCGGGACAGCCTACGAGCAGTACTTC; CDR3 protein: CASSPGTAYEQYF
CDR3 length: 15; J gene: TRBJ2-3; D gene: TRBD2; clone size: NA; V gene: TRBV2; CDR3 DNA: TGTGCCAGCAGTTTTAGCGGGAGGGCCGCAGATACGCAGTATTTT; CDR3 protein: CASSFSGRAADTQYF
CDR3 length: 15; J gene: TRBJ1-2; D gene: NA; clone size: NA; V gene: TRBV28; CDR3 DNA: TGTGCCAGCAGTTTATTCAGGGTCTTTCTTAGTGGCTACACCTTC; CDR3 protein: CASSLFRVFLSGYTF
CDR3 length: 15; J gene: TRBJ2-1; D gene: TRBD2; clone size: once; V gene: TRBV5-4; CDR3 DNA: TGTGCCAGCGGCACACTAGCGGGAGGAGACAATGAGCAGTTCTTC; CDR3 protein: CASGTLAGGDNEQFF
CDR3 length: 13; J gene: TRBJ1-2; D gene: NA; clone size: NA; V gene: TRBV5-8; CDR3 DNA: TGTGCCAGCAGCCACAAGCAAGGGGATGGCTACACCTTC; CDR3 protein: CASSHKQGDGYTF
CDR3 length: 14; J gene: TRBJ1-2; D gene: NA; clone size: NA; V gene: TRBV28; CDR3 DNA: TGTGCCAGCGGCAGCACAGGGTTAAACTATGGCTACACCTTC; CDR3 protein: CASGSTGLNYGYTF
CDR3 length: 12; J gene: TRBJ2-1; D gene: NA; clone size: NA; V gene: TRBV6-1; CDR3 DNA: TGTGCCAGCAGTGAAAACAGCAATGAGCAGTTCTTC; CDR3 protein: CASSENSNEQFF
CDR3 length: 16; J gene: TRBJ2-7; D gene: NA; clone size: once; V gene: TRBV28; CDR3 DNA: TGTGCCAGCAGTTTTAGCGTGACTGCGCGCCTAAGCGAGCAGTACTTC; CDR3 protein: CASSFSVTARLSEQYF